This T cell receptor (beta chain) was identified during a study of T cell responses to AZD1222 COVID-19 vaccine. This clone was recorded a few times. Germline loops: CDR1 KGHSH, CDR2 LQKENI. The ends lost 0 bases at V and 0 bases at J; junction bases unmatched: 2. The CDR3 totals 16 residues. Clones were read by immunoSEQ multiplex PCR, and TCRdb kept only the in-frame ones, dropping some. This table holds over 120,000 clones, approximately 91% found once. V is TRBV18 and J is TRBJ2-3; TRBD1 aligns across 8 bases. Sequenced here: peripheral blood, sampled 28 days after the second dose of the MenACWY control vaccine. The sequence came from an adult who received the MenACWY meningococcal vaccine as a control. The CDR3 DNA follows: TGTGCCAGCTCACCACCGGACAGGGCGAGCACAGATACGCAGTATTTT. Translated, it gives CASSPPDRASTDTQYF.